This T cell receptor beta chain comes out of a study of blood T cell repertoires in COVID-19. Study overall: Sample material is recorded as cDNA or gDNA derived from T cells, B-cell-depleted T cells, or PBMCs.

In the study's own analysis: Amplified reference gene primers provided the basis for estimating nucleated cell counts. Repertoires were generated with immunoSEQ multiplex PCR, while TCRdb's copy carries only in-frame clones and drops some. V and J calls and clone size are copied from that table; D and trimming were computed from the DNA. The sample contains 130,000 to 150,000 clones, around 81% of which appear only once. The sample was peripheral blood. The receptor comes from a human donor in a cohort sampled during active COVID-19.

CDR3 residues: CASRGQGIYGYTF. In DNA, the CDR3 is TGTGCCAGCAGGGGACAGGGGATCTATGGCTACACCTTC. J is TRBJ1-2 and V is TRBV6-5; 10 nucleotides align to TRBD1. Germline trimming cut 6 bases from V and 4 bases from J; bases unmatched to any gene: 2. Germline V CDR1 and CDR2: MNHEY, SVGAGI. This CDR3 contains 13 residues.